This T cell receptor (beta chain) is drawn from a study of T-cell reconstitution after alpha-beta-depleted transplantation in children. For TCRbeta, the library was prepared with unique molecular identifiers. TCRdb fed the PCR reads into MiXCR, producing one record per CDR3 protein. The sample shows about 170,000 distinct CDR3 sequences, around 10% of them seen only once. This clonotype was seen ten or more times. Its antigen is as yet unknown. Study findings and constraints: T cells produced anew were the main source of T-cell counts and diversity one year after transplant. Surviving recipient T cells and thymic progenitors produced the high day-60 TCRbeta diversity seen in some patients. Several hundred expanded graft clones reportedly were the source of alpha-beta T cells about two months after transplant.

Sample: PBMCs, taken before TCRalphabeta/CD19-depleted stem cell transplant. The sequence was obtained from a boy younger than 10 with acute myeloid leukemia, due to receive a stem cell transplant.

CDR3 residues: CASTAWTSGDNEQFF. In DNA form, the CDR3 reads TGTGCCAGCACCGCTTGGACTAGCGGCGACAATGAGCAGTTCTTC. This chain connects TRBV2 to TRBJ2-1; 10 nucleotides agree with TRBD2. This CDR3 has 15 amino acids. Germline-derived CDR1 and CDR2 are SNHLY and FYNNEI. V was pared by 7 bases and J by 5 bases, with 8 bases of the junction left unmatched.